This passage covers 3 T cell receptor beta chains from one sample sequenced in a study of blood T cells in healthy people across ages. A J-beta primer mix and a sample-barcoded 5' primer were used in a second PCR of about 7 to 12 cycles. MiXCR, run by TCRdb on the 5' RACE reads, gives a single entry per CDR3 protein. The repertoire holds 600,000 to 800,000 distinct CDR3 sequences, 20% to 25% seen once, with roughly 3.4% in the top ten. Source material: blood. These receptors all come from a man aged 70-80 years in good health.

V and J are TRBV20-1 and TRBJ2-7; 13 positions match TRBD2. Losses at the gene ends were 3 bases for V and 6 bases for J; bases not matched to a gene: 14. Germline V CDR1 and CDR2: DFQATT, SNEGSKA (reference sequence). This CDR3 has 17 residues. CDR3 sequence: CSARKLAGGPKFPEQYF. The CDR3 nucleotides read TGCAGTGCTAGGAAACTAGCGGGAGGGCCGAAGTTTCCCGAGCAGTACTTC.

This clonotype has more than one count but fewer than ten. The rearrangement joins TRBV4-1 to TRBJ1-4; D gene ambiguous. Germline V gene sequence: CDR1 MGHRA, CDR2 YSYEKL. There are 12 residues in the CDR3. V shed 3 bases and J shed 8 bases, with 7 bases lying between them. CDR3 nucleotides: TGCGCCAGCAGCCACGTCGGAGAAAAACTGTTTTTT. Translated, it gives CASSHVGEKLFF.

This clonotype was counted only a few times. The chain employs TRBV12-3 or TRBV12-4 and TRBJ1-3; 7 nucleotides line up with TRBD1. V gave up 2 bases and J gave up 0 bases; unmatched junction bases: 1. CDR3 length: 15 residues. The CDR3 sequence: CASSLRDSSGNTIYF. The CDR3 DNA reads TGTGCCAGCAGTTTAAGGGACAGCTCTGGAAACACCATATATTTT.